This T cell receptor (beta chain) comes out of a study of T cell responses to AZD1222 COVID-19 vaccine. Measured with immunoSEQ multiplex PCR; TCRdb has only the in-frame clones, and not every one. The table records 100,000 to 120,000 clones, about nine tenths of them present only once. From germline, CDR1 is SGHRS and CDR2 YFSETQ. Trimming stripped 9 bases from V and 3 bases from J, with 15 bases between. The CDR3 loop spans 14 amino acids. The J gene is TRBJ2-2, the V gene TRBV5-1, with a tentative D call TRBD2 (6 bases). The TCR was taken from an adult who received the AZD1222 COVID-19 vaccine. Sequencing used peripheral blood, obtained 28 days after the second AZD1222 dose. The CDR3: CATTLGGYTGELFF. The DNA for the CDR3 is TGCGCCACCACCCTTGGGGGGTACACCGGGGAGCTGTTTTTT.